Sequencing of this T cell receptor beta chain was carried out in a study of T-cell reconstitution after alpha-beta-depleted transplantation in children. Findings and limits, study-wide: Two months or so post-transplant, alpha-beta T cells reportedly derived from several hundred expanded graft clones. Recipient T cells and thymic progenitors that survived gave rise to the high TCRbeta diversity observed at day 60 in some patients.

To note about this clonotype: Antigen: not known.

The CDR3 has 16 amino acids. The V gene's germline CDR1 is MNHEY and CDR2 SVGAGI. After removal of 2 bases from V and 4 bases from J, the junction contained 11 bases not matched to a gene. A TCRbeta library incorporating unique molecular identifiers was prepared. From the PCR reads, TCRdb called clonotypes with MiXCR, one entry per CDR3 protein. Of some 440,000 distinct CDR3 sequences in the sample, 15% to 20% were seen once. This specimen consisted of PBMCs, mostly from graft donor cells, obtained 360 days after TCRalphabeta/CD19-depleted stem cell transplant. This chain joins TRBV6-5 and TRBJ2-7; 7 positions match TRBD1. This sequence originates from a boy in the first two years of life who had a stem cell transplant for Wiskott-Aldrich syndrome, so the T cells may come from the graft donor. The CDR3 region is CASSYLSMGQPYEQYF. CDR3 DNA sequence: TGTGCCAGCAGTTACCTATCGATGGGACAGCCTTACGAGCAGTACTTC.